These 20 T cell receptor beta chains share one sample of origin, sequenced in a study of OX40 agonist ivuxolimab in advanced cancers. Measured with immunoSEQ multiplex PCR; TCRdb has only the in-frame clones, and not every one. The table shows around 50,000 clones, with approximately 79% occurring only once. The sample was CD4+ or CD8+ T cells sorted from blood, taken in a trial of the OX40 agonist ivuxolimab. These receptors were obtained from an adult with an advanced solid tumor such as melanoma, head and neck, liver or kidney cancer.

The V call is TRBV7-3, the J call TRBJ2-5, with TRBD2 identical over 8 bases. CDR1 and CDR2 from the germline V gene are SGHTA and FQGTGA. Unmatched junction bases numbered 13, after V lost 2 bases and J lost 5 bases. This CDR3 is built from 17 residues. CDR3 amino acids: CASSLGGLAGISETQYF. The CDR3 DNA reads TGTGCCAGCAGCTTAGGTGGACTAGCAGGGATAAGCGAGACCCAGTACTTC.

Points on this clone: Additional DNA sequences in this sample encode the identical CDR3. The CDR3 DNA sequence: TGCGCCAGCAGCTTGGTCCCGGGGGCGCAAGGCGAGCAGTACTTC. Its protein is CASSLVPGAQGEQYF. The chain combines TRBV5-1 with TRBJ2-7, with D perhaps TRBD1 or TRBD2 (6 bases each). V lost 0 bases and J lost 6, with 16 bases in between. CDR1 is SGHRS, CDR2 YFSETQ, per germline. The CDR3 is 15 residues long.

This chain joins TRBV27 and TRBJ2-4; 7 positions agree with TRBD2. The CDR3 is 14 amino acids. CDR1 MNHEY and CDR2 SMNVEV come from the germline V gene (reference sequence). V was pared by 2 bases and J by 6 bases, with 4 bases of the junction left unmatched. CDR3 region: CASSLRGSINIQYF. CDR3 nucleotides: TGTGCCAGCAGTTTACGCGGGAGCATAAACATTCAGTACTTC.

CDR3 in amino acids: CASRPPVGGMNTEAFF. The DNA of the CDR3 is TGTGCCAGTAGACCCCCGGTAGGGGGGATGAACACTGAAGCTTTCTTT. The J gene is TRBJ1-1, the V gene TRBV19, with D perhaps TRBD1 (6 bases). The germline V gene has CDR1 LNHDA and CDR2 SQIVND (reference sequence). Trimming removed 6 bases at V and 0 bases at J, with 17 bases between. CDR3 length equals 16 residues.

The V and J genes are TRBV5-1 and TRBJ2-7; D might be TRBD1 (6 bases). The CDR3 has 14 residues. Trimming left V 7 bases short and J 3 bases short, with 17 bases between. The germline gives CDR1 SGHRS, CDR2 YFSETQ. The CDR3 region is CASRQMWGLYEQYF. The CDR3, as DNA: TGCGCCAGCCGACAGATGTGGGGGCTCTACGAGCAGTACTTC.

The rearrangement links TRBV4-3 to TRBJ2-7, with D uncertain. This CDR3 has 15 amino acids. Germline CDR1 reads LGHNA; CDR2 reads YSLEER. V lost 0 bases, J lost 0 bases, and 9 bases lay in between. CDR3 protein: CASSQDLGNSYEQYF. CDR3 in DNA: TGCGCCAGCAGCCAAGATTTGGGGAACTCCTACGAGCAGTACTTC.

CDR3 region: CASSLRAAYEQYF. The CDR3 nucleotides are TGTGCCAGCAGCTTGAGAGCAGCCTACGAGCAGTACTTC. The V and J genes are TRBV7-8 and TRBJ2-7, with D unresolved. CDR1 and CDR2 from the germline V gene are SGHVS and FQNEAQ. V was cut by 3 bases and J by 2 bases, with 8 bases left in between. This CDR3 comprises 13 residues.

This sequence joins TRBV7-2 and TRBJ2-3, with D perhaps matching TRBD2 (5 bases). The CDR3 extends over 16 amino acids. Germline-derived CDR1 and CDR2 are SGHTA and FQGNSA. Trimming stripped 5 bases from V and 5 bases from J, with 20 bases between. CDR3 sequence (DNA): TGTGCCAGCAGCCAAGGCACTAGTCTTGTTGTAGATACGCAGTATTTT. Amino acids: CASSQGTSLVVDTQYF.

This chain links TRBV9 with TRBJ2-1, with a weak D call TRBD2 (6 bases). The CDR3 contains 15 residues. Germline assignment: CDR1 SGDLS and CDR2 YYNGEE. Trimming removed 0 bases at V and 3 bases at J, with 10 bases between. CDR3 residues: CASSVETSSYNEQFF. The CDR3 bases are TGTGCCAGCAGCGTAGAGACTAGTAGCTACAATGAGCAGTTCTTC.

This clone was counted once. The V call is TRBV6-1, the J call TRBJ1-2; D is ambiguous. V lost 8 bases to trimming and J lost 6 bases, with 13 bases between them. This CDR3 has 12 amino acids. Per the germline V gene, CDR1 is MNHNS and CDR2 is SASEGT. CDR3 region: CASVWLGDGYTF. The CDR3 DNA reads TGTGCCAGCGTCTGGCTCGGAGATGGCTACACCTTC.

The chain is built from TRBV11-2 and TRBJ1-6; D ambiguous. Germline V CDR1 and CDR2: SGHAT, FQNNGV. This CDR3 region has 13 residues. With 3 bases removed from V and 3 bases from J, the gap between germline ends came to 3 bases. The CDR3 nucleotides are TGTGCCAGCAGCTTTAACTATAATTCACCCCTCCACTTT. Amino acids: CASSFNYNSPLHF.

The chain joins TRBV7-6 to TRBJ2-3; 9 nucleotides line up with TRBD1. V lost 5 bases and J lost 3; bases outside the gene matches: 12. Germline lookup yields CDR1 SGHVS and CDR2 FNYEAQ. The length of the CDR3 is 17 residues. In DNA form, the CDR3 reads TGTGCCAGCAGCCCTTATGCCACAGGGGGCAGAACAGATACGCAGTATTTT. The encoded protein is CASSPYATGGRTDTQYF.

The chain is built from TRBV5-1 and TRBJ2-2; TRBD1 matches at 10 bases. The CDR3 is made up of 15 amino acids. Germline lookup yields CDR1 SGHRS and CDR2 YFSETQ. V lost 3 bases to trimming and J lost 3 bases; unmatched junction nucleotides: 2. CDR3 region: CASSWGQGHTGELFF. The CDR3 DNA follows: TGCGCCAGCAGCTGGGGACAGGGGCACACCGGGGAGCTGTTTTTT. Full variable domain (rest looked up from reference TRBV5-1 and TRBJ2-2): KAGVTQTPRYLIKTRGQQVTLSCSPISGHRSVSWYQQTPGQGLQFLFEYFSETQRNKGNFPGRFSGRQFSNSRSEMNVSTLELGDSALYLCASSWGQGHTGELFFGEGSRLTVL.

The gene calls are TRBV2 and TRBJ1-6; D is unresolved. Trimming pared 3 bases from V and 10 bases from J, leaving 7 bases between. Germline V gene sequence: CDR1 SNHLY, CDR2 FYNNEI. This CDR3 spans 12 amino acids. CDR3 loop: CASSDGVSPLHF. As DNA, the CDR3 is TGTGCCAGCAGTGATGGGGTCTCACCCCTCCACTTT.

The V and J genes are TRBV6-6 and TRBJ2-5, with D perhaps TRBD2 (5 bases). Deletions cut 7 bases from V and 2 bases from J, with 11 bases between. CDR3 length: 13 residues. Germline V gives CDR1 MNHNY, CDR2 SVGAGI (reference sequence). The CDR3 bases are TGTGCCAGCAAATCTTCGGGACAAGAGACCCAGTACTTC. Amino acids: CASKSSGQETQYF.

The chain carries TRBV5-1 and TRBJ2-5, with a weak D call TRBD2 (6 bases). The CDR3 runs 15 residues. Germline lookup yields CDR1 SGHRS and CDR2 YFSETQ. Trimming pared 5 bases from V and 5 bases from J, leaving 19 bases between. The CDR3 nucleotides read TGCGCCAGCAGGCTCGATAGCGGCCTGAGGGAGACCCAGTACTTC. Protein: CASRLDSGLRETQYF.

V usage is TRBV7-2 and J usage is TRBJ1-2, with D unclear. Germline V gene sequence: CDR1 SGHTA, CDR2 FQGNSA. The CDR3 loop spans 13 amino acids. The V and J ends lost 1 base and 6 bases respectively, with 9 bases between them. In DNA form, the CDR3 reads TGTGCCAGCAGCTTAGTAGGCGGGGATGGCTACACCTTC. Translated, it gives CASSLVGGDGYTF.

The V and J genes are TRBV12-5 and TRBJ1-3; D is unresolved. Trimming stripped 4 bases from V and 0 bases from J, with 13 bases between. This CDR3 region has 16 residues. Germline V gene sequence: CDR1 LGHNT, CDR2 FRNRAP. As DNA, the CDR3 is TGTGCTAGTGGTTCGTCGGGCCCCCACTCTGGAAACACCATATATTTT. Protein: CASGSSGPHSGNTIYF. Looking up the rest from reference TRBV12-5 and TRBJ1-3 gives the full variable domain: DARVTQTPRHKVTEMGQEVTMRCQPILGHNTVFWYRQTMMQGLELLAYFRNRAPLDDSGMPKDRFSAEMPDATLATLKIQPSEPRDSAVYFCASGSSGPHSGNTIYFGEGSWLTVV.

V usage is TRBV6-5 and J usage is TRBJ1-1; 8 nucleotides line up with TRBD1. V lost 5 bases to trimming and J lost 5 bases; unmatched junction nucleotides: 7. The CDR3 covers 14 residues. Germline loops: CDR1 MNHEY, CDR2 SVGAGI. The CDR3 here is CASSTRQGRTEAFF. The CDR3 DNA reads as TGTGCCAGCAGTACCAGACAGGGGCGGACTGAAGCTTTCTTT.

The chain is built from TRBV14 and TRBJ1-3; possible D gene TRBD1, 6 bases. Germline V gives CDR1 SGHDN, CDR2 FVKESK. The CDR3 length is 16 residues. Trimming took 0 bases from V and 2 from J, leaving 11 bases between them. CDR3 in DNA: TGTGCCAGCAGCCAAGACCTTTGGACAGCTGGAAACACCATATATTTT. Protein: CASSQDLWTAGNTIYF.